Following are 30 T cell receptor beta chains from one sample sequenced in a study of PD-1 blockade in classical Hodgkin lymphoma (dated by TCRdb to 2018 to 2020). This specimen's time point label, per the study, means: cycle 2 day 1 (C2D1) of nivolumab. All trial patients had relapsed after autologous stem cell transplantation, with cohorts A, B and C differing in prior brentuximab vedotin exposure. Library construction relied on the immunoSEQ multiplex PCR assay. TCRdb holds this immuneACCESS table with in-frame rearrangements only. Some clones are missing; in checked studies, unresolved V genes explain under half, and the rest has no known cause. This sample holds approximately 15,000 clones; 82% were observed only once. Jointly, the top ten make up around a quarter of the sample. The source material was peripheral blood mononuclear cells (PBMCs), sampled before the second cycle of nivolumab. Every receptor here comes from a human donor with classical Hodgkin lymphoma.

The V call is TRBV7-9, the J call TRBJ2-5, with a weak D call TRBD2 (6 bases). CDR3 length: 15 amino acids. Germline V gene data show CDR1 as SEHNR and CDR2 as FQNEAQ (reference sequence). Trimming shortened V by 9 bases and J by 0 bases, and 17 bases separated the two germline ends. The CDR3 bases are TGTGCCAGTACCCGTGTGGGGGGAGACCAAGAGACCCAGTACTTC. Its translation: CASTRVGGDQETQYF.

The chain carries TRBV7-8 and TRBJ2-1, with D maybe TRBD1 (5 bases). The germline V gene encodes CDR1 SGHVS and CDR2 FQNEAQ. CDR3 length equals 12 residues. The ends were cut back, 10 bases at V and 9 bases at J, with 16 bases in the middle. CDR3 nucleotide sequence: TGTGCCATATACTCGTTTCAGGGTGAGCAGTTCTTC. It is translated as CAIYSFQGEQFF.

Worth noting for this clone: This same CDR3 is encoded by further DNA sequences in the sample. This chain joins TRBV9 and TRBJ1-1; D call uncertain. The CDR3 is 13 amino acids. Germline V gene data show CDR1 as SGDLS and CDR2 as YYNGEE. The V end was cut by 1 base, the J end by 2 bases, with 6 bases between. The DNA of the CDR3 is TGTGCCAGCAGCGTAAAGGGAAACACTGAAGCTTTCTTT. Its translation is CASSVKGNTEAFF.

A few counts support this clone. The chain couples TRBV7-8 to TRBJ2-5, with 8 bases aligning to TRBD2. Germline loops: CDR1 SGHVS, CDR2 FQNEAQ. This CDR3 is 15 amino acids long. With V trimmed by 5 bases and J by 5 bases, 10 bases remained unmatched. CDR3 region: CASSTERGGMETQYF. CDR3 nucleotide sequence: TGTGCCAGCAGCACCGAACGGGGGGGTATGGAGACCCAGTACTTC.

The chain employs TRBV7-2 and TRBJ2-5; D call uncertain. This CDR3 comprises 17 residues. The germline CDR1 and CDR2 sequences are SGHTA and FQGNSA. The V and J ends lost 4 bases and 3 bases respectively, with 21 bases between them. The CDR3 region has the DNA TGTGCCAGCAGCTCTAATCCCTCGGGCGTAGCTGAAGAGACCCAGTACTTC. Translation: CASSSNPSGVAEETQYF.

The CDR3 reads CASSLARGSNQPQHF. CDR3 sequence (DNA): TGTGCCAGCAGCTTGGCAAGGGGCAGCAATCAGCCCCAGCATTTT. The chain links TRBV7-8 to TRBJ1-5; a weak D match, TRBD1 (5 bases). V lost 3 bases and J 1 base, leaving 10 bases between the germline ends. The CDR3 is made up of 15 amino acids. Germline values: CDR1 SGHVS, CDR2 FQNEAQ.

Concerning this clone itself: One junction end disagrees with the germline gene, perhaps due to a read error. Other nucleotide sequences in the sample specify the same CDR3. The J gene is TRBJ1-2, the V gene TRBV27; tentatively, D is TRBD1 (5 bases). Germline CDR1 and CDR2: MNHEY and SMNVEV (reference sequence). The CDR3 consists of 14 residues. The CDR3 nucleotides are TGTGCCAGCAGTTGGGATTCGGGGGACTACGGCTACACCTTC. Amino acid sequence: CASSWDSGDYGYTF.

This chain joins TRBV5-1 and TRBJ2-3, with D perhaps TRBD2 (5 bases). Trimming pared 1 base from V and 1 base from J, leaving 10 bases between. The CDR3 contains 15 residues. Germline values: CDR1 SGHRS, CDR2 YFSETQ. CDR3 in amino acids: CASSLSRTGTDTQYF. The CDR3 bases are TGCGCCAGCAGCTTGTCGCGGACTGGCACAGATACGCAGTATTTT. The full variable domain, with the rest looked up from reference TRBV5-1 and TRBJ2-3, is KAGVTQTPRYLIKTRGQQVTLSCSPISGHRSVSWYQQTPGQGLQFLFEYFSETQRNKGNFPGRFSGRQFSNSRSEMNVSTLELGDSALYLCASSLSRTGTDTQYFGPGTRLTVL.

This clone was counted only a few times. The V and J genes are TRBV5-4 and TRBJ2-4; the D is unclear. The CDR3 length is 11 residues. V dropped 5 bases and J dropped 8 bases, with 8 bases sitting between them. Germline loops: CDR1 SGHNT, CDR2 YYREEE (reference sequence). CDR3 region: CASRRGDIQYF. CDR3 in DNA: TGTGCCAGCAGGCGTGGGGACATTCAGTACTTC. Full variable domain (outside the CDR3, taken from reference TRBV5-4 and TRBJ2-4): ETGVTQSPTHLIKTRGQQVTLRCSSQSGHNTVSWYQQALGQGPQFIFQYYREEENGRGNFPPRFSGLQFPNYSSELNVNALELDDSALYLCASRRGDIQYFGAGTRLSVL.

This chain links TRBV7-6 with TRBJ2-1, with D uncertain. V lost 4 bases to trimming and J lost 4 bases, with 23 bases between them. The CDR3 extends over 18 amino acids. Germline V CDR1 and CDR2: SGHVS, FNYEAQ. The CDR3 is CASSSELPGPSRYNEQFF. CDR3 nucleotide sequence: TGTGCCAGCAGCTCAGAACTACCGGGTCCCTCGAGATACAATGAGCAGTTCTTC. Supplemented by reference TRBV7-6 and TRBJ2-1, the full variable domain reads GAGVSQSPRYKVTKRGQDVALRCDPISGHVSLYWYRQALGQGPEFLTYFNYEAQQDKSGLPNDRFSAERPEGSISTLTIQRTEQRDSAMYRCASSSELPGPSRYNEQFFGPGTRLTVL.

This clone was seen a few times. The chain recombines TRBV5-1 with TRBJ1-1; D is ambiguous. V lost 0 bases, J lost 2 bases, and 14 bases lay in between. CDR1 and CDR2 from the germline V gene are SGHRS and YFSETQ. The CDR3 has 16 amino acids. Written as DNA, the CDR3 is TGCGCCAGCAGCTTGGAGCGTTCTCGGGGAAACACTGAAGCTTTCTTT. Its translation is CASSLERSRGNTEAFF.

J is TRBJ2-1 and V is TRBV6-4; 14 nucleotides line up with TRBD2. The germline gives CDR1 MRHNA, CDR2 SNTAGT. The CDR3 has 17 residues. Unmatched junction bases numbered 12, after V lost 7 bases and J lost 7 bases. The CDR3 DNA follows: TGTGCCAGCACCAAGACTAGCGGGGGGGCCCCATTGAATGAGCAGTTCTTC. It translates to CASTKTSGGAPLNEQFF.

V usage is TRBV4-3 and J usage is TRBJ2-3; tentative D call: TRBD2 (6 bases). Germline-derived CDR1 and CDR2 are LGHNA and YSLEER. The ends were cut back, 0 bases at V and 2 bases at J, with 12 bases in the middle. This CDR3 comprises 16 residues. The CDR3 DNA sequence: TGCGCCAGCAGCCAAGATTATCAGGACTACACAGATACGCAGTATTTT. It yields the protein CASSQDYQDYTDTQYF.

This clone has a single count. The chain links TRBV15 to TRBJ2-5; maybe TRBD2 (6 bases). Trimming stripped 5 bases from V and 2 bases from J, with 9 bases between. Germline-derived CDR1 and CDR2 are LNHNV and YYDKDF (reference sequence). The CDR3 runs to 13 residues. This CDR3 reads CATSSAGQETQYF. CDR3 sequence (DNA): TGTGCCACCAGCTCCGCGGGGCAAGAGACCCAGTACTTC. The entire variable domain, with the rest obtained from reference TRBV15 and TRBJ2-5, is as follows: DAMVIQNPRYQVTQFGKPVTLSCSQTLNHNVMYWYQQKSSQAPKLLFHYYDKDFNNEADTPDNFQSRRPNTSFCFLDIRSPGLGDTAMYLCATSSAGQETQYFGPGTRLLVL.

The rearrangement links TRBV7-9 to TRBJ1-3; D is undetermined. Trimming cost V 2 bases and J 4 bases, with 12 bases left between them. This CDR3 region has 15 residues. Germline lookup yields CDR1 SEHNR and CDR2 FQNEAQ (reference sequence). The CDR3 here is CASSLSRGSGNTIYF. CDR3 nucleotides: TGTGCCAGCAGCTTATCACGCGGGTCCGGAAACACCATATATTTT.

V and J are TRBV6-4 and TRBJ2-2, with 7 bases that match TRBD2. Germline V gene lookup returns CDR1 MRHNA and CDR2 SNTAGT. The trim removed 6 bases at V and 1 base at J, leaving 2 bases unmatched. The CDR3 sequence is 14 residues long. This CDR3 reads CASRRGKNTGELFF. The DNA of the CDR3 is TGTGCCAGCAGGCGGGGGAAGAACACCGGGGAGCTGTTTTTT.

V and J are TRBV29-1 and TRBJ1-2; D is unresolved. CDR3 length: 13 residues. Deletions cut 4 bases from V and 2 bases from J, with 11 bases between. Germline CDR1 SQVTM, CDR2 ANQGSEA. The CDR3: CSVGGWANYGYTF. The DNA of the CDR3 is TGCAGCGTTGGGGGATGGGCCAACTATGGCTACACCTTC.

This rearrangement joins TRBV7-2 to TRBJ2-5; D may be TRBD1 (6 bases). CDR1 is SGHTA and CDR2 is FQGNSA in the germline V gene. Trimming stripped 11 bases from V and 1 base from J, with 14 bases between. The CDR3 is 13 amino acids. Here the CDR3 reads CAAGDPTQETQYF. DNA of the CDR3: TGTGCCGCAGGGGACCCCACCCAAGAGACCCAGTACTTC.

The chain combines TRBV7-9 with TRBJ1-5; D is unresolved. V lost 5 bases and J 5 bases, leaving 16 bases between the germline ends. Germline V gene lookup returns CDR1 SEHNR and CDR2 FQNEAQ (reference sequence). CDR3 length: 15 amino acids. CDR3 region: CASSLGLGEDQPQHF. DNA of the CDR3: TGTGCCAGCAGCCTGGGATTGGGAGAGGATCAGCCCCAGCATTTT.

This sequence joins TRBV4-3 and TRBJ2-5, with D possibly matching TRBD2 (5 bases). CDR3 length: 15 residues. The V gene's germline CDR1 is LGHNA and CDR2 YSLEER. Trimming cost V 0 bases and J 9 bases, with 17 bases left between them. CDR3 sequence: CASSQDSAVERAQYF. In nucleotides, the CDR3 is TGCGCCAGCAGCCAAGATTCAGCGGTCGAGAGGGCCCAGTACTTC.

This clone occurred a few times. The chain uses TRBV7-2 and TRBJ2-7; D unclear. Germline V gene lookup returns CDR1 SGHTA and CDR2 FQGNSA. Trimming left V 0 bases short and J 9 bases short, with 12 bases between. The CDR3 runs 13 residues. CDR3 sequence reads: CASSLARTRAQYF. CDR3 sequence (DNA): TGTGCCAGCAGCTTAGCCCGTACTCGGGCGCAGTACTTC.

DNA for the CDR3: TGTGCCAGCACCGACGGCAGGGGTGGTGAAAAACTGTTTTTT. As protein: CASTDGRGGEKLFF. The chain couples TRBV9 to TRBJ1-4; the D gene is possibly TRBD1 (6 bases). Trimming removed 6 bases at V and 7 bases at J, with 16 bases between. This CDR3 contains 14 residues. Germline V gene data show CDR1 as SGDLS and CDR2 as YYNGEE.

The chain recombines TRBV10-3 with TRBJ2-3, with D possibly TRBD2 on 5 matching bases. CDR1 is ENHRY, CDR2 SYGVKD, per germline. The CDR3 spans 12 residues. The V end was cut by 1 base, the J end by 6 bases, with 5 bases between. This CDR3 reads CAISELADTQYF. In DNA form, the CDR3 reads TGTGCCATCAGTGAGTTAGCGGATACGCAGTATTTT.

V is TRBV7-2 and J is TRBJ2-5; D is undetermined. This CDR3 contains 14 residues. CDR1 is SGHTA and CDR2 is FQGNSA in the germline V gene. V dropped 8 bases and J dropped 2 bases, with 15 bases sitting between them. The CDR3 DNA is TGTGCCAGCGGTCCGCAGGCGACTCAAGAGACCCAGTACTTC. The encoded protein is CASGPQATQETQYF.

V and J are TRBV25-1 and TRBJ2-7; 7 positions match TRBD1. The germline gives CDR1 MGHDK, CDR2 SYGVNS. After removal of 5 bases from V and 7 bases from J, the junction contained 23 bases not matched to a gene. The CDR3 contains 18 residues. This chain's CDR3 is CASSSSYGQGVIGREQYF. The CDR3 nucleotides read TGTGCCAGCAGTTCGTCGTATGGGCAGGGGGTTATCGGGCGGGAGCAGTACTTC.

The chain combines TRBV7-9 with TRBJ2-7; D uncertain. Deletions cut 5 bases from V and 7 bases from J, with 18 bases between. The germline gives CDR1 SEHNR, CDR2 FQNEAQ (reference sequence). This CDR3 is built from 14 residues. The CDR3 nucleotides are TGTGCCAGCAGCCCCCCCGGCGGTGCGAGGGAGCAGTACTTC. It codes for CASSPPGGAREQYF.

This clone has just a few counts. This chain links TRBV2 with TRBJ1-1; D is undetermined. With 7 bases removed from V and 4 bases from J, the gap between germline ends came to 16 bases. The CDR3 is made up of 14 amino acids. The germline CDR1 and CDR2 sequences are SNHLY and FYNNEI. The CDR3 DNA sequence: TGTGCCAGCATCAGGAGGGAGACCGGCACTGAAGCTTTCTTT. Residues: CASIRRETGTEAFF.

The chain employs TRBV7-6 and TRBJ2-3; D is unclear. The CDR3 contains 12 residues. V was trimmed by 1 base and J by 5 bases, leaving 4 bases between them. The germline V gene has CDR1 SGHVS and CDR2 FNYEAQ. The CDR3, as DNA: TGTGCCAGCAGCTTAGTTGAAGATACGCAGTATTTT. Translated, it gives CASSLVEDTQYF. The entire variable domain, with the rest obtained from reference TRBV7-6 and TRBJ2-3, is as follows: GAGVSQSPRYKVTKRGQDVALRCDPISGHVSLYWYRQALGQGPEFLTYFNYEAQQDKSGLPNDRFSAERPEGSISTLTIQRTEQRDSAMYRCASSLVEDTQYFGPGTRLTVL.

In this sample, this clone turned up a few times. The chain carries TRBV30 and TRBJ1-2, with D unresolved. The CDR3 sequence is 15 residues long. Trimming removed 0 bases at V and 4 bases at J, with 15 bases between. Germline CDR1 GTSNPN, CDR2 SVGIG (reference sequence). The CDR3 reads CAWSVLGSGGYGYTF. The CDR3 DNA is TGTGCCTGGAGTGTATTGGGCTCCGGAGGCTATGGCTACACCTTC.

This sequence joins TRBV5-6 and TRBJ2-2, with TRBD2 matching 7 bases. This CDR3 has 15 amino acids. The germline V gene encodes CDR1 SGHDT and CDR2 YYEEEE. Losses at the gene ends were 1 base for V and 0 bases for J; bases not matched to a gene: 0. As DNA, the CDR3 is TGTGCCAGCAGCTTGCTAGCGGCGAACACCGGGGAGCTGTTTTTT. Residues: CASSLLAANTGELFF. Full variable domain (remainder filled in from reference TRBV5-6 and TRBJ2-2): DAGVTQSPTHLIKTRGQQVTLRCSPKSGHDTVSWYQQALGQGPQFIFQYYEEEERQRGNFPDRFSGHQFPNYSSELNVNALLLGDSALYLCASSLLAANTGELFFGEGSRLTVL.